This is a list of T cell receptor beta chains from one sample in a study of CXCR3-negative and CXCR3-positive naive CD8 T cells. TCRdb re-analyzed the 5' RACE reads; it lists each CDR3 protein once, without DNA. The data include about 62,000 distinct CDR3 sequences; the top ten clones carry around 4%. Sequences were obtained from naive CXCR3- CD8+ T cells from blood. These receptors were collected from a human donor in good health. Some clones in this sample may be carry-over from other donors' samples. CDR3s include the opening cysteine and the closing phenylalanine or tryptophan.

V	J	CDR3
TRBV12-3/TRBV12-4	TRBJ2-2	CASSFPEVLNTGELFF
TRBV7-2	TRBJ2-1	CASSLAGGPSYNEQFF
TRBV5-5	TRBJ2-2	CASTIWAGASEELFF
TRBV20-1	TRBJ2-7	CSASRSRRSYEQYF
TRBV2	TRBJ1-1	CASVRGNTEAFF
TRBV29-1	TRBJ2-2	CSAGQGNTGELFF
TRBV28	TRBJ1-5	CASRGIDRDSNQPQHF
TRBV14	TRBJ2-1	CASSFTGVRQFF
TRBV10-3	TRBJ2-7	CAIHFNQIPAEYRGRPNYEQYF
TRBV7-3	TRBJ2-3	CASSISGGAMDTQYF
TRBV29-1	TRBJ1-1	CSVPDRHTEAFF
TRBV13	TRBJ2-4	CASSSRGQKNIQYF
TRBV5-5	TRBJ1-5	CASREQGNSNQPQHF
TRBV28	TRBJ2-3	CASSPSFFGRGTTDTQYF
TRBV6-4	TRBJ2-1	CASSVLAEGGNEQFF
TRBV7-2	TRBJ1-5	CASSSGQQYNQPQHF
TRBV29-1	TRBJ2-1	CSVEDKLVGREDEQFF
TRBV7-6	TRBJ1-1	CASSAVTAMNTEAFF
TRBV4-3	TRBJ1-6	CASSQGLQDRGEFGSPLHF
TRBV5-1	TRBJ2-1	CASSFPGEQFF
TRBV7-3	TRBJ2-3	CASSLYSGSTDTQYF
TRBV20-1	TRBJ2-3	CSARPTQGPSTDTQYF
TRBV28	TRBJ2-1	CASSYHPGSSYNEQFF
TRBV12-3/TRBV12-4	TRBJ1-6	CASSFLLGDSPLHF
TRBV10-3	TRBJ1-1	CAISDSGQGITEAFF
TRBV29-1	TRBJ2-1	CSVSMGYDNEQFF
TRBV28	TRBJ2-5	CASSLFARGKTQYF
TRBV20-1	TRBJ2-7	CSARDLIGTGDRYEQYF
TRBV28	TRBJ1-1	CASSFEGEVNTEAFF
TRBV20-1	TRBJ1-1	CSAPGLWGEAFF
TRBV13	TRBJ1-2	CASRPRDRGNYGYTF
TRBV5-1	TRBJ1-4	CSSKGLFSKEKLFF
TRBV7-2	TRBJ1-6	CASSLEGEHYSPLHF
TRBV4-2	TRBJ1-5	CASSQESARTFSNQPQHF
TRBV7-9	TRBJ2-2	CASSLDGTGDTGELFF
TRBV28	TRBJ1-1	CASSPLNTEAFF
TRBV28	TRBJ2-7	CASSPNYEQYF
TRBV10-1	TRBJ2-7	CASSEAEPYEQYF
TRBV28	TRBJ2-7	CASSPGRNRGRGEQYF
TRBV20-1	TRBJ2-7	CSARPRDSPYEQYF
TRBV29-1	TRBJ2-7	CSVKVGAEYEQYF
TRBV29-1	TRBJ1-2	CSARQGLGGYTF
TRBV5-1	TRBJ1-6	CASSQTGPSHSPLHF
TRBV6-6	TRBJ2-7	CASSPGQGSYEQYF
TRBV28	TRBJ2-3	CASSRLLAGVGDTQYF
TRBV12-3/TRBV12-4	TRBJ2-1	CASRGLAGEQFF
TRBV28	TRBJ2-7	CASILRGAYEQYF
TRBV11-1	TRBJ1-2	CASSSGTGGGDYGYTF
TRBV28	TRBJ2-7	CASGQTSGWGEQYF
TRBV12-5	TRBJ2-4	CASARGGSENIQYF
TRBV29-1	TRBJ2-2	CSVEDRAPNTGELFF
TRBV28	TRBJ1-2	CASSSLASGGANYGYTF
TRBV4-3	TRBJ1-1	CASSQTGNTEAFF
TRBV12-3/TRBV12-4	TRBJ1-2	CASSLGGAANYGYTF
TRBV4-2	TRBJ2-5	CASSQAGVEQETQYF